Sequencing of this TCR beta chain was carried out in a study of blood T cell repertoires in COVID-19. Background on the study: Some COVID-19 samples were acute and others convalescent; all came from the United States, Italy and Spain.

The sample holds a few counts of this clone. Individuals aged about 18 to 100 years were recruited from about two dozen US areas. Grouping used clinical history reported by participants in a survey and questionnaire. Germline lookup yields CDR1 MDHEN and CDR2 SYDVKM. Between the trimmed V and J ends, which lost 3 bases and 6 bases, there was a span of 9 bases. There are 12 residues in the CDR3. In the original workflow: Nucleated cell number was recorded as an estimate derived from reference gene primer amplification. Profiling relied on immunoSEQ multiplex PCR, and the TCRdb table lists in-frame clones only, not all of them. V, J and clone size reflect that table, while D and trimming were determined from the DNA. The sample includes a few hundred thousand clones, roughly 85% of them seen just once.

The sequence derives from a woman in her thirties or forties with acute COVID-19. The chain links TRBV28 to TRBJ2-7, with no clear D. Sequencing was carried out using PBMCs or T cells enriched from blood (not recorded which). CDR3 residues: CASSFLGSEQYF. DNA of the CDR3: TGTGCCAGCAGTTTCCTAGGTTCCGAGCAGTACTTC.